The T cell receptor (beta chain) under discussion was sequenced for a study of blood T cell repertoires in COVID-19. At the level of the study: COVID-19 samples collected from the United States, Italy and Spain covered acute and convalescent phases. Sources were T cells, B-cell-depleted T cells, or PBMCs; the material itself was cDNA or gDNA.

V gave up 1 base and J gave up 2 bases, with 8 bases separating them. Germline CDR1 and CDR2: SEHNR and FQNEAQ (reference sequence). The CDR3 runs 14 residues. As handled by the study authors: It was from reference gene primer amplification that nucleated cell counts were estimated. The method was immunoSEQ multiplex PCR; TCRdb's version includes in-frame clones alone and lacks a portion of them. V and J calls and clone size are copied from that table; D and trimming were computed from the DNA. The sample comprises 200,000 to 250,000 clones, approximately 90% of which are singletons, and 5.9% rests with the top ten.

The chain employs TRBV7-9 and TRBJ2-5; D possibly corresponds to TRBD1 (5 bases). This clonotype was sampled from an older man with acute or convalescent COVID-19. The sample taken for sequencing was peripheral blood. CDR3: CASSLGTQQETQYF. CDR3 DNA sequence: TGTGCCAGCAGCTTAGGGACACAGCAAGAGACCCAGTACTTC.